Listed here are 12 T cell receptor beta chains from one sample, sequenced in a study of T cells in Graves' hyperthyroidism and ophthalmopathy. Researchers amplified the TCR beta CDR3 regions from RNA transcripts. TCR CDR3 regions were first amplified by RT-PCR with HTBI primers. From the multiplex PCR reads, TCRdb called clonotypes with MiXCR, one entry per CDR3 protein. This sample yields approximately 600,000 distinct CDR3 sequences, of which over 11% are seen a single time; approximately 5.7% belongs to the top ten. The sample taken for sequencing was blood. The receptors here all came from a woman between 25 and 40 years old with Graves' hyperthyroidism that later progressed to Graves' ophthalmopathy.

This clonotype was observed many times. This chain uses TRBV12-3 or TRBV12-4 with TRBJ2-3; D tentatively reads TRBD1 or TRBD2 (5 bases each). Trimming cost V 5 bases and J 4 bases, with 19 bases left between them. The CDR3 runs 16 residues. CDR3 region: CASSPSYKLGADTQYF. The CDR3 nucleotides read TGTGCCAGCAGTCCCAGCTACAAACTGGGGGCAGATACGCAGTATTTT.

The sample holds many counts of this clonotype. The V and J genes are TRBV20-1 and TRBJ1-6, with 9 bases identical to TRBD1. Germline trimming cut 7 bases from V and 5 bases from J; bases unmatched to any gene: 15. Germline CDR1 reads DFQATT; CDR2 reads SNEGSKA (reference sequence). The CDR3 has 17 residues. The CDR3 sequence: CSVKRKGDRANNSPLHF. The CDR3 DNA sequence: TGCAGTGTTAAGAGAAAAGGGGACAGGGCCAATAATTCACCCCTCCACTTT.

This clonotype was detected ten times or more. J is TRBJ2-5 and V is TRBV24-1; possible D gene TRBD1, 6 bases. Germline CDR1 is KGHDR and CDR2 is SFDVKD. Trimming took off 1 base at V and 5 bases at J, with 16 bases between the two ends. The CDR3 consists of 16 residues. DNA for the CDR3: TGTGCCACCAGTGATTTTAGGCCAGGGGATCGGGAGACCCAGTACTTC. Protein: CATSDFRPGDRETQYF.

The sample holds a few counts of this clonotype. The chain uses TRBV12-3 or TRBV12-4 and TRBJ2-2, with a possible D match to TRBD1 (7 bases). V gave up 1 base and J gave up 7 bases, with 13 bases separating them. The length of the CDR3 is 15 residues. DNA for the CDR3: TGTGCCAGCAGTTTAGTCAGGGGGGCGGTCGGGGAGCTGTTTTTT. This translates into CASSLVRGAVGELFF.

Ten or more counts support this clonotype. The J gene is TRBJ1-1, the V gene TRBV12-3 or TRBV12-4; 7 bases match TRBD1. V was pared by 6 bases and J by 0 bases, with 4 bases of the junction left unmatched. The CDR3 covers 14 residues. The CDR3 DNA reads as TGTGCCAGCAGCCTCAGGGGGGTGAACACTGAAGCTTTCTTT. It specifies CASSLRGVNTEAFF.

This clonotype came up many times. The gene calls are TRBV27 and TRBJ1-1; D unclear. This CDR3 comprises 13 residues. Germline V gene sequence: CDR1 MNHEY, CDR2 SMNVEV (reference sequence). Trimming took 8 bases from V and 5 from J, leaving 15 bases between them. CDR3 residues: CASWFINPTEAFF. The DNA for the CDR3 is TGTGCCAGCTGGTTTATAAATCCTACTGAAGCTTTCTTT.

This clonotype was counted many times. The rearrangement uses TRBV6-2 or TRBV6-3 and TRBJ2-5, with D maybe TRBD1 (6 bases). The CDR3 length is 14 residues. Trimming stripped 6 bases from V and 1 base from J, with 12 bases between. CDR1 is MNHEY and CDR2 is SVGEGT in the germline V gene. CDR3 amino acids: CASSHRRGQETQYF. The CDR3 DNA reads TGTGCCAGCAGCCACCGCAGGGGCCAAGAGACCCAGTACTTC.

As concerns this clonotype: A much more abundant neighbour one base away suggests this may be a read error. The V gene is TRBV7-2, the J gene TRBJ1-2, with TRBD1 matching 9 bases. This CDR3 comprises 14 residues. Germline CDR1 reads SGHTA; CDR2 reads FQGNSA. CDR3 sequence (DNA): TGTGCCAGCAGCCGGGACAGGGTTGAATATGGCCACACCTTC. This gives the protein CASSRDRVEYGHTF.

The rearrangement uses TRBV15 and TRBJ1-5; D call uncertain. Germline loops: CDR1 LNHNV, CDR2 YYDKDF (reference sequence). V shed 0 bases and J shed 11 bases, with 14 bases lying between them. The CDR3 is 14 residues long. The CDR3 is CATSRDSLMFAQHF. In nucleotides, the CDR3 is TGTGCCACCAGCAGAGATTCCCTGATGTTCGCCCAGCATTTT.

J is TRBJ2-7 and V is TRBV6-5; D not certain. The germline V gene has CDR1 MNHEY and CDR2 SVGAGI. The V gene lost 0 bases and the J gene lost 1 base, with 13 bases spanning the gap. This CDR3 region has 16 residues. Here the CDR3 reads CASSYSVTTRSYEQYF. CDR3 DNA: TGTGCCAGCAGTTACTCTGTCACCACGCGGTCCTACGAGCAGTACTTC.

This clonotype was picked up many times. V gene TRBV28 combines with J gene TRBJ2-2, with 9 bases identical to TRBD2. The CDR3 runs to 17 residues. CDR1 is MDHEN, CDR2 SYDVKM, per germline. The V gene end was trimmed by 6 bases and the J gene end by 5 bases; junction bases not matched to a gene: 13. The CDR3 nucleotides read TGTGCCAGCAGACCACCCCCGGGCGGGAGGGGTACCGGGGAGCTGTTTTTT. As protein: CASRPPPGGRGTGELFF.

This clonotype came up many times. The J gene is TRBJ1-2, the V gene TRBV30; D possibly corresponds to TRBD1 (5 bases). V lost 4 bases to trimming and J lost 4 bases, with 10 bases between them. This CDR3 has 12 amino acids. Germline V gene data show CDR1 as GTSNPN and CDR2 as SVGIG (reference sequence). CDR3: CAWMKGLYGYTF. The CDR3 DNA reads as TGTGCCTGGATGAAGGGACTCTATGGCTACACCTTC.